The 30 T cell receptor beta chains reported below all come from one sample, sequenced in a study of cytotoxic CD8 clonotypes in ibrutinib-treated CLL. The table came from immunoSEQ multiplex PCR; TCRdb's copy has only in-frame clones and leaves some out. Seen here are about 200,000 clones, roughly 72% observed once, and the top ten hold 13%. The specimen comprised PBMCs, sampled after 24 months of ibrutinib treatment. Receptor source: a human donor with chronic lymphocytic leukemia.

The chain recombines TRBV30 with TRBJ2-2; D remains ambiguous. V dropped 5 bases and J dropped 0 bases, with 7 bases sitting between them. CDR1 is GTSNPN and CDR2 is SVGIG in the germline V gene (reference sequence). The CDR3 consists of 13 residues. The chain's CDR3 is CAWEASNTGELFF. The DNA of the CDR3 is TGTGCCTGGGAAGCTTCGAACACCGGGGAGCTGTTTTTT.

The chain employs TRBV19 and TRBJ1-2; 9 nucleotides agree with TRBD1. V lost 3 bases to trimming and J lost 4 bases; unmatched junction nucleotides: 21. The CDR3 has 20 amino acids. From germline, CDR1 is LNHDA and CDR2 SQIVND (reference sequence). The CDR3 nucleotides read TGTGCCAGTAGTATTTTTGGGACAGGGTCGCTTTCGAGGTTTTTCTATGGCTACACCTTC. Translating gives CASSIFGTGSLSRFFYGYTF.

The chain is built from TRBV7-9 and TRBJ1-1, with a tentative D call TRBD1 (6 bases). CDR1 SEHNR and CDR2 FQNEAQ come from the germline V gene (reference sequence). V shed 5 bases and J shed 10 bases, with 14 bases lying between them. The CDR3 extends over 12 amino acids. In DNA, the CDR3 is TGTGCCAGCAGCCCCTACAGGGACGTAGCTTTCTTT. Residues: CASSPYRDVAFF.

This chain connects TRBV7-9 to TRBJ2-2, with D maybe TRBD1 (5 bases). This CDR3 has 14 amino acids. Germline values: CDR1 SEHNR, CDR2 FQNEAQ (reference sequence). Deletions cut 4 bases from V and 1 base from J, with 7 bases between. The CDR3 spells CASSSGQNTGELFF. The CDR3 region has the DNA TGTGCCAGCAGCTCCGGACAGAACACCGGGGAGCTGTTTTTT.

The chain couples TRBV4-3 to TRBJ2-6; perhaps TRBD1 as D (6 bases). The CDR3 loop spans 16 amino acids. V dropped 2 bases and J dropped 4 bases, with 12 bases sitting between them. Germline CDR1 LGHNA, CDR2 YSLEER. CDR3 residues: CASSQQQGPGANVLTF. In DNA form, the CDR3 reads TGCGCCAGCAGCCAACAACAGGGCCCCGGGGCCAACGTCCTGACTTTC.

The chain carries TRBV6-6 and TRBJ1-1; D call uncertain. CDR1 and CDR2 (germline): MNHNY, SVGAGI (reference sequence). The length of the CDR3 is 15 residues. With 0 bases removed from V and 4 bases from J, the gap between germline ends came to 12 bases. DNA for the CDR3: TGTGCCAGCAGTTACTCGAGAGGAGGTGGCACTGAAGCTTTCTTT. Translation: CASSYSRGGGTEAFF.

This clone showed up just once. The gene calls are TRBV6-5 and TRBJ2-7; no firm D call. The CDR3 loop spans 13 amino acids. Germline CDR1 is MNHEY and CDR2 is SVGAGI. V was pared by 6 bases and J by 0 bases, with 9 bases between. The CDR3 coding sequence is TGTGCCAGCAGCCGCACGATCTCCTACGAGCAGTACTTC. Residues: CASSRTISYEQYF.

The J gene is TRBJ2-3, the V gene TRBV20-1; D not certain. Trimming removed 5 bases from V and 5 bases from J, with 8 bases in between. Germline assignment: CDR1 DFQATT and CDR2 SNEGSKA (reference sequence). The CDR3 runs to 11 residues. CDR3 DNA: TGCAGTGCTGGGATAAGAGATACGCAGTATTTT. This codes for CSAGIRDTQYF.

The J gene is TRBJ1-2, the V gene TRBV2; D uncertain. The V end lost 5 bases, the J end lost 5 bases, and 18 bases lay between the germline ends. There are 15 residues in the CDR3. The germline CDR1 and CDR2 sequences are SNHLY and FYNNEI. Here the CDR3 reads CASSPRQETNYGYTF. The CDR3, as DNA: TGTGCCAGCAGTCCCAGACAAGAAACAAATTATGGCTACACCTTC.

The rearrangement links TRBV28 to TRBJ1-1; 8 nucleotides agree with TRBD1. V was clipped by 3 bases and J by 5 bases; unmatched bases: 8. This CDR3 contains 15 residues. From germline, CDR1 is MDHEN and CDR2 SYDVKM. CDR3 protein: CASSFGQGARTEAFF. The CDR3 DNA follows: TGTGCCAGCAGTTTCGGGCAGGGGGCTCGGACTGAAGCTTTCTTT. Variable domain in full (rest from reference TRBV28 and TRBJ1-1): DVKVTQSSRYLVKRTGEKVFLECVQDMDHENMFWYRQDPGLGLRLIYFSYDVKMKEKGDIPEGYSVSREKKERFSLILESASTNQTSMYLCASSFGQGARTEAFFGQGTRLTVV.

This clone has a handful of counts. The CDR3 DNA reads as TGTGCCAGCAGCTTAGAGGGACAGAGCTACGAGCAGTACTTC. Amino acids: CASSLEGQSYEQYF. The gene calls are TRBV7-9 and TRBJ2-7, with TRBD1 identical over 7 bases. This CDR3 has 14 amino acids. V was clipped by 1 base and J by 3 bases; unmatched bases: 3. Germline values: CDR1 SEHNR, CDR2 FQNEAQ (reference sequence).

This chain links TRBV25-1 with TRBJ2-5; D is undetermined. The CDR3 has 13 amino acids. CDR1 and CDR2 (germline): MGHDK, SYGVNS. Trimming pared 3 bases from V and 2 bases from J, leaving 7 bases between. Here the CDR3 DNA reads TGTGCCAGCAGTGAGGGCTGGCAAGAGACCCAGTACTTC. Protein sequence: CASSEGWQETQYF. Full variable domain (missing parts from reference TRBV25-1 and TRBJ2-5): EADIYQTPRYLVIGTGKKITLECSQTMGHDKMYWYQQDPGMELHLIHYSYGVNSTEKGDLSSESTVSRIRTEHFPLTLESARPSHTSQYLCASSEGWQETQYFGPGTRLLVL.

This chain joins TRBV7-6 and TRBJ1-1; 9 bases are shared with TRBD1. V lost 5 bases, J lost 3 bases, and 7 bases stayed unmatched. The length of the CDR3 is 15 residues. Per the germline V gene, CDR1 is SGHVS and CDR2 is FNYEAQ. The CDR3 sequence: CASSPQTGGYTEAFF. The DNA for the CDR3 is TGTGCCAGCAGCCCCCAGACAGGGGGATACACTGAAGCTTTCTTT. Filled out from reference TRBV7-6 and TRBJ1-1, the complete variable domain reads GAGVSQSPRYKVTKRGQDVALRCDPISGHVSLYWYRQALGQGPEFLTYFNYEAQQDKSGLPNDRFSAERPEGSISTLTIQRTEQRDSAMYRCASSPQTGGYTEAFFGQGTRLTVV.

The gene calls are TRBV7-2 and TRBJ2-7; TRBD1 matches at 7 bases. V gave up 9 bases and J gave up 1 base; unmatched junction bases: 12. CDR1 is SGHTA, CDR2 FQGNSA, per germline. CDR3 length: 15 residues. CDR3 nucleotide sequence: TGTGCCAGTAAATTAGGACAGGACCAATCCTACGAGCAGTACTTC. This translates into CASKLGQDQSYEQYF.

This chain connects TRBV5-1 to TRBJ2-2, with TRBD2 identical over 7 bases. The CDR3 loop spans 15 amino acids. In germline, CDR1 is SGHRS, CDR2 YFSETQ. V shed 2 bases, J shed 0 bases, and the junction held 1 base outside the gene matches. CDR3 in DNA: TGCGCCAGCAGCTTACGGGGGGCGAACACCGGGGAGCTGTTTTTT. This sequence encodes CASSLRGANTGELFF.

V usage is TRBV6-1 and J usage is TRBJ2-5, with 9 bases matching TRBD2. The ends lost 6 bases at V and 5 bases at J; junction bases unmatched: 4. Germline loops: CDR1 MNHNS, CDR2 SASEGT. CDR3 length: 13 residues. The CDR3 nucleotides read TGTGCCAGCAGATCTAGCGGGGTCGAGACCCAGTACTTC. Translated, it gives CASRSSGVETQYF.

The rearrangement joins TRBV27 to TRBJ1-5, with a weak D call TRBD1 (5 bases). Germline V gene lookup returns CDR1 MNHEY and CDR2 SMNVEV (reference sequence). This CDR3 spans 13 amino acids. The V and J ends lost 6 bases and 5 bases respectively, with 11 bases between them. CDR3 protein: CASRLTAYQPQHF. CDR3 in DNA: TGTGCCAGCAGGTTGACAGCATATCAGCCCCAGCATTTT.

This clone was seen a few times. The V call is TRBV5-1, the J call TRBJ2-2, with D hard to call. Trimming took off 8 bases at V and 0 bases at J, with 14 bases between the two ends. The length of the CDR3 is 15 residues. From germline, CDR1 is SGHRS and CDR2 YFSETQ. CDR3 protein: CASTPERPNTGELFF. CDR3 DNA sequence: TGCGCCAGTACCCCGGAGCGACCGAACACCGGGGAGCTGTTTTTT.

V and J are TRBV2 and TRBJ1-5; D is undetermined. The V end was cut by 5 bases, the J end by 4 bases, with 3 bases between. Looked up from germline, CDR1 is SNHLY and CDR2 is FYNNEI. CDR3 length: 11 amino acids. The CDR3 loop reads CASSLNQPQHF. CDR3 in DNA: TGTGCCAGCAGTCTTAATCAGCCCCAGCATTTT. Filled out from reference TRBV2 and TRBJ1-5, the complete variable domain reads EPEVTQTPSHQVTQMGQEVILRCVPISNHLYFYWYRQILGQKVEFLVSFYNNEISEKSEIFDDQFSVERPDGSNFTLKIRSTKLEDSAMYFCASSLNQPQHFGDGTRLSIL.

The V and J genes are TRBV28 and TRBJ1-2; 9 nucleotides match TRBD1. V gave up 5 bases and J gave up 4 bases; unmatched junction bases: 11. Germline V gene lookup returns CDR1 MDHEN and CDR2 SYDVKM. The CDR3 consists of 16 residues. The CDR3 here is CASSIPPGQGFYGYTF. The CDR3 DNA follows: TGTGCCAGCAGTATACCTCCGGGACAGGGATTCTATGGCTACACCTTC.

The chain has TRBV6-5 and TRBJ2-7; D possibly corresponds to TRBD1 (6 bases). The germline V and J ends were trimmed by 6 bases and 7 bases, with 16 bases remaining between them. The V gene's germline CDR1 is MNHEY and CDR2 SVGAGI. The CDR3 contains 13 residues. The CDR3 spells CASRNSRQDEQYF. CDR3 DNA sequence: TGTGCCAGCAGGAACTCCCGACAGGATGAGCAGTACTTC.

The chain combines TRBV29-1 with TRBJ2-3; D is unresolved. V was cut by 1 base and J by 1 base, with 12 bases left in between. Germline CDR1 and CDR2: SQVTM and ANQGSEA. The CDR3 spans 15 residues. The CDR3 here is CSVEGGSSRTDTQYF. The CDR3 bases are TGCAGCGTTGAAGGAGGTAGCTCTCGCACAGATACGCAGTATTTT.

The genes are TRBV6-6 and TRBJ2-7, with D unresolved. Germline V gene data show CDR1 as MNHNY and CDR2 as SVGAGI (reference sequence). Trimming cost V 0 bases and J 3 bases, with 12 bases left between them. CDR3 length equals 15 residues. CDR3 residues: CASSYSYSYNYEQYF. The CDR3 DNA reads TGTGCCAGCAGTTACTCCTACAGTTATAACTACGAGCAGTACTTC.

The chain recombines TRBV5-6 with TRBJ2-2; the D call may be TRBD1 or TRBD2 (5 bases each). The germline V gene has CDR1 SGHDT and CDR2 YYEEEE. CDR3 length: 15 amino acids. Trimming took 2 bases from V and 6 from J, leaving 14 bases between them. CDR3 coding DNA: TGTGCCAGCAGCTTTTGGGGGACCAGGGCCGGGGAGCTGTTTTTT. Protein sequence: CASSFWGTRAGELFF.

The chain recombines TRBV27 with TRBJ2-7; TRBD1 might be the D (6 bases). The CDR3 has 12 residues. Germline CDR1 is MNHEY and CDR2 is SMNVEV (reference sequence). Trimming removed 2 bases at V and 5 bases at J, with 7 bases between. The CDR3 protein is CASSLKGDEQYF. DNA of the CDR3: TGTGCCAGCAGTTTAAAGGGGGACGAGCAGTACTTC.

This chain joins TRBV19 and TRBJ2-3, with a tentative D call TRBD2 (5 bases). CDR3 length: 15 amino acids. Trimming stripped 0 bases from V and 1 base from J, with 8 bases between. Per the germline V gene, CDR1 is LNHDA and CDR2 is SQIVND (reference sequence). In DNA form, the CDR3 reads TGTGCCAGTAGTATAGATGTGGGAGGCACAGATACGCAGTATTTT. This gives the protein CASSIDVGGTDTQYF.

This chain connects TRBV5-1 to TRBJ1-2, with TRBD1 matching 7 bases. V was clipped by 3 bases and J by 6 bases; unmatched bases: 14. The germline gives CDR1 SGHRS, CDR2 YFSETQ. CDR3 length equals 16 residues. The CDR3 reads CASSSNPGTVPHGYTF. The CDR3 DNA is TGCGCCAGCAGCTCAAATCCCGGGACAGTCCCTCATGGCTACACCTTC.

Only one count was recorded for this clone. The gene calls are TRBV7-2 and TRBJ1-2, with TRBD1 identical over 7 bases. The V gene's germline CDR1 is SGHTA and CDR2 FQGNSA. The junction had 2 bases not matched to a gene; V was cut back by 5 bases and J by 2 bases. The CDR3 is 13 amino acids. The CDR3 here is CASSQQGNYGYTF. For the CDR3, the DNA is TGTGCCAGCAGCCAACAGGGGAACTATGGCTACACCTTC.

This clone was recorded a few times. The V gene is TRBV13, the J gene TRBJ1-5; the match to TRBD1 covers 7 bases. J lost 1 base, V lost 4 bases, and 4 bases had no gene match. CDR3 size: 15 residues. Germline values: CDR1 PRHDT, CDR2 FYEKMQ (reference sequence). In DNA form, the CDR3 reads TGTGCCAGCAGCTCTCGGGACAGCAGCAATCAGCCCCAGCATTTT. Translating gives CASSSRDSSNQPQHF.

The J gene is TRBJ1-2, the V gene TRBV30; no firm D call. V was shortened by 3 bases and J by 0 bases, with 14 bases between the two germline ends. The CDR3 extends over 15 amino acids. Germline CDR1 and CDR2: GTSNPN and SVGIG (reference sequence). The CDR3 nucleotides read TGTGCCTGGAGATCCTATCGGGCAGCTAACTATGGCTACACCTTC. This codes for CAWRSYRAANYGYTF.